This T cell receptor beta chain was identified in a study of identical twins. Study-level results: Reduced insertions were recorded for abundant cord blood beta clonotypes, with no such pattern in memory repertoires. Low generation-probability sequences were in excess among twin-shared out-of-frame alpha sequences.

This clonotype showed up many times. What it recognizes is unknown. TCRdb re-analysed the 5' RACE reads in MiXCR, keeping a single row per CDR3 protein. The profile covers 270,000 or so distinct CDR3 sequences, with roughly 8% appearing a single time and about 3% taken by the ten largest. After removal of 0 bases from V and 1 base from J, the junction contained 2 bases not matched to a gene. This CDR3 contains 16 residues. Germline CDR1 reads LNHNV; CDR2 reads YYDKDF (reference sequence). The data also belong to a second study, concerning yellow fever vaccine responses in identical twins.

The chain recombines TRBV15 with TRBJ1-5; TRBD1 matches at 8 bases. The TCR comes from a woman aged 18-30 years in good health. The sample taken for sequencing was CD8+ T cells sorted from blood. CDR3: CATSRERDRSNQPQHF. CDR3 in DNA: TGTGCCACCAGCAGAGAAAGGGACAGGAGCAATCAGCCCCAGCATTTT.